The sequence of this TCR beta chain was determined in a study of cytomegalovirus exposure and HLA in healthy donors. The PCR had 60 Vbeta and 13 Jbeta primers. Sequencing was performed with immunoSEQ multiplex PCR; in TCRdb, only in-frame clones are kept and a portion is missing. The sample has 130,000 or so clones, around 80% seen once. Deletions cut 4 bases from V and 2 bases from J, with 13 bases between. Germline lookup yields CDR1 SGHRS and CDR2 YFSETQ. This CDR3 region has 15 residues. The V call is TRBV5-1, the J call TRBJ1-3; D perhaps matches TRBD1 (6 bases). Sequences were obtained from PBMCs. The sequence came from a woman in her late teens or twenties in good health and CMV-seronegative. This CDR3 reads CASSRDRSAGNTIYF. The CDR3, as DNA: TGCGCCAGCAGCCGAGACAGGTCCGCTGGAAACACCATATATTTT.